These T cell receptor beta chains were read from a single sample in a study of cytomegalovirus exposure and HLA in healthy donors. Here immunoSEQ multiplex PCR was the method, and the copy in TCRdb shows in-frame clones only, minus some. The data contain 110,000 or so clones, 83% of them singletons. Sequencing input: PBMCs. These receptors were obtained from a man between 18 and 29 years old in good health and CMV-seronegative. The CDR3 runs from the conserved cysteine through the conserved F or W. A D gene is named only where the DNA matches it firmly. The size entry is marked missing in some rows and otherwise reads once, few, many or a size class.

v_gene	j_gene	abundance	d_gene	CDR3aa	CDR3nt
TRBV4-2	TRBJ2-1	few	.	CASSHRDSSYNEQFF	TGTGCCAGCAGCCACCGGGATTCCTCCTACAATGAGCAGTTCTTC
TRBV5-1	TRBJ2-1	.	.	CASSLPPPGSSGYNEQFF	TGCGCCAGCAGCTTACCCCCACCAGGCAGTAGTGGGTACAATGAGCAGTTCTTC
TRBV5-4	TRBJ2-1	.	TRBD1	CASRPDLGQENNEQFF	TGTGCCAGCAGACCAGATTTGGGACAGGAAAACAATGAGCAGTTCTTC
TRBV15	TRBJ2-2	.	.	CATSAPGENTGELFF	TGTGCCACCAGCGCTCCAGGGGAAAACACCGGGGAGCTGTTTTTT
TRBV7-2	TRBJ2-5	.	.	CASSWGLQETQYF	TGTGCCAGCAGCTGGGGACTCCAAGAGACCCAGTACTTC
TRBV7-2	TRBJ1-1	.	.	CASSLNRGSGGAFF	TGTGCCAGCAGCTTAAATCGGGGGTCGGGGGGAGCTTTCTTT
TRBV7-9	TRBJ1-3	.	TRBD1	CASSSPETGALSSGNTIYF	TGTGCCAGCAGTTCACCAGAGACAGGGGCTCTTAGCTCTGGAAACACCATATATTTT
TRBV7-2	TRBJ2-2	few	.	CASSSYIGELFF	TGTGCCAGCAGCTCCTATATCGGGGAGCTGTTTTTT
TRBV5-4	TRBJ2-5	.	TRBD2	CASSSGTTQETQYF	TGTGCCAGCAGCTCGGGGACTACACAAGAGACCCAGTACTTC
TRBV7-9	TRBJ2-3	.	.	CASSLDPVADTQYF	TGTGCCAGCAGCTTAGACCCAGTAGCGGATACGCAGTATTTT
TRBV5-6	TRBJ1-1	few	.	CASSWPGTEAFF	TGTGCCAGCAGTTGGCCGGGGACTGAAGCTTTCTTT
TRBV2	TRBJ2-1	.	TRBD1	CASSQTGNRNEQFF	TGTGCCAGCAGTCAGACAGGGAATCGAAATGAGCAGTTCTTC
TRBV19	TRBJ1-1	.	TRBD1	CASSIGADRGFAEAFF	TGTGCCAGTAGTATTGGGGCTGACAGGGGTTTCGCTGAAGCTTTCTTT
TRBV10-2	TRBJ2-5	.	TRBD2	CASSEGTAGGKTQYF	TGTGCCAGCAGTGAGGGGACAGCGGGGGGCAAGACCCAGTACTTC
TRBV19	TRBJ1-1	few	.	CASSPRLYTEAFF	TGTGCCAGTAGTCCCCGACTGTACACTGAAGCTTTCTTT
TRBV5-1	TRBJ1-5	few	.	CASSPIAQGSQPQHF	TGCGCCAGCAGCCCGATTGCCCAGGGAAGTCAGCCCCAGCATTTT
TRBV28	TRBJ2-1	.	.	CASSSPNEQFF	TGTGCCAGCAGCTCCCCCAATGAGCAGTTCTTC
TRBV10-3	TRBJ1-2	once	.	CAISRGQSNYGYTF	TGTGCCATCAGCAGAGGACAGTCCAACTATGGCTACACCTTC
TRBV28	TRBJ1-3	.	.	CASSPGGQGKSSGNTIYF	TGTGCCAGCAGCCCCGGGGGGCAGGGAAAGAGCTCTGGAAACACCATATATTTT
TRBV6-1	TRBJ2-3	once	.	CAISERTDTQYF	TGTGCCATCAGTGAGCGAACAGATACGCAGTATTTT
TRBV7-6	TRBJ2-1	.	TRBD2	CASSLNSAGPYNEQFF	TGTGCCAGCAGCTTAAATTCAGCGGGACCGTACAATGAGCAGTTCTTC
TRBV6-1	TRBJ1-2	once	TRBD1	CASSSFRRGSNGYTF	TGTGCCAGCAGCTCTTTTCGCAGGGGGTCGAATGGCTACACCTTC
TRBV6-5	TRBJ2-2	.	.	CASSELAAGELFF	TGTGCCAGCAGTGAGCTAGCCGCCGGGGAGCTGTTTTTT
TRBV11-3	TRBJ1-1	.	TRBD1	CASSTGDRTGNTEAFF	TGTGCCAGCAGCACGGGGGACAGGACGGGGAACACTGAAGCTTTCTTT
TRBV7-2	TRBJ2-7	.	TRBD2	CASSPREGISHEQYF	TGTGCCAGCAGCCCCAGGGAGGGGATATCCCACGAGCAGTACTTC
TRBV19	TRBJ1-4	once	TRBD1	CASSMGQGGEKLFF	TGTGCCAGTAGTATGGGACAGGGTGGTGAAAAACTGTTTTTT
TRBV5-4	TRBJ2-1	.	TRBD1	CASSLILGTGRGNEQFF	TGTGCCAGCAGCTTGATACTCGGGACAGGGAGGGGCAATGAGCAGTTCTTC
TRBV4-1	TRBJ2-3	few	.	CASSPYGLAGRNTQYF	TGCGCCAGCAGCCCTTACGGGCTAGCCGGTAGGAATACGCAGTATTTT
TRBV27	TRBJ2-5	.	TRBD2	CASSLRRLAGGETQYF	TGTGCCAGCAGTTTAAGGAGACTAGCGGGAGGGGAGACCCAGTACTTC
TRBV18	TRBJ1-5	.	.	CASSPGEDQPQHF	TGTGCCAGCTCACCAGGGGAGGATCAGCCCCAGCATTTT
TRBV5-1	TRBJ1-1	few	.	CASRVTEPVTEAFF	TGCGCCAGCCGAGTTACAGAACCTGTTACTGAAGCTTTCTTT
TRBV10-1	TRBJ2-1	.	TRBD1	CASSEGQGSYNEQFF	TGCGCCAGCAGCGAGGGACAGGGCTCCTACAATGAGCAGTTCTTC
TRBV7-9	TRBJ2-6	few	.	CASSEGRTASSGANVLTF	TGTGCCAGCAGCGAGGGTCGGACTGCCAGCTCTGGGGCCAACGTCCTGACTTTC
TRBV9	TRBJ2-5	.	TRBD2	CASSARLAGGETQYF	TGTGCCAGCAGCGCGCGACTAGCGGGAGGGGAGACCCAGTACTTC